This TCR beta chain was recovered during a study of cytomegalovirus exposure and HLA in healthy donors. The germline gives CDR1 MNHEY, CDR2 SVGAGI. The CDR3 length is 14 residues. J lost 8 bases, V lost 5 bases, and 5 bases had no gene match. 60 Vbeta and 13 Jbeta primers were used in PCR. Here immunoSEQ multiplex PCR was the method, and the copy in TCRdb shows in-frame clones only, minus some. The data include roughly 60,000 clones; the top ten clones carry around 3.6%. What was sequenced was PBMCs. V and J are TRBV6-5 and TRBJ1-6; the match to TRBD1 covers 8 bases. This TCR was recovered from a woman between 18 and 29 years old in good health and CMV-seronegative. The chain's CDR3 is CASSPETGDSPLHF. CDR3 bases: TGTGCCAGCAGTCCCGAGACAGGGGATTCACCCCTCCACTTT.